The 5 T cell receptor beta chains below all came from one sample that was sequenced in a study of blood T cell repertoires in COVID-19. The data were produced by immunoSEQ multiplex PCR, yet TCRdb's version contains in-frame clones alone and is incomplete. The table includes about 170,000 clones, 80% to 85% detected once. Input material: peripheral blood. The source of these receptors is a man aged 65 to 79 with active or convalescent COVID-19.

V is TRBV7-2 and J is TRBJ1-1, with 7 nucleotides matching TRBD1. The CDR3 sequence is 13 residues long. The germline CDR1 and CDR2 sequences are SGHTA and FQGNSA. The ends lost 4 bases at V and 4 bases at J; junction bases unmatched: 3. CDR3 sequence (DNA): TGTGCCAGCAGCTCCACAGGGGTCACTGAAGCTTTCTTT. It yields the protein CASSSTGVTEAFF.

V usage is TRBV2 and J usage is TRBJ2-4; D is unresolved. V was shortened by 8 bases and J by 0 bases, with 11 bases between the two germline ends. Per the germline V gene, CDR1 is SNHLY and CDR2 is FYNNEI. The length of the CDR3 is 14 residues. DNA for the CDR3: TGTGCCAGCCGCTCCCCACTAGCCAAAAACATTCAGTACTTC. Protein product: CASRSPLAKNIQYF.

The chain recombines TRBV2 with TRBJ1-1, with TRBD1 matching over 9 bases. Germline V gene lookup returns CDR1 SNHLY and CDR2 FYNNEI. The CDR3 extends over 13 amino acids. V lost 7 bases, J lost 5 bases, and 5 bases stayed unmatched. The CDR3: CASNTGGITEAFF. The CDR3 DNA reads TGTGCCAGCAACACAGGGGGCATTACTGAAGCTTTCTTT.

This rearrangement joins TRBV19 to TRBJ1-5; 8 nucleotides line up with TRBD1. This CDR3 has 14 residues. Germline lookup yields CDR1 LNHDA and CDR2 SQIVND (reference sequence). After removal of 4 bases from V and 7 bases from J, the junction contained 6 bases not matched to a gene. CDR3 DNA sequence: TGTGCCAGTAGTACCTCAGGGGGCGGGCAGCCCCAGCATTTT. As protein: CASSTSGGGQPQHF.

This clone has just a few counts. The chain recombines TRBV5-4 with TRBJ2-7, with 9 bases matching TRBD1. The CDR3 totals 14 residues. J gave up 7 bases and V 0 bases, and 5 bases lay outside the gene matches. Looked up from germline, CDR1 is SGHNT and CDR2 is YYREEE (reference sequence). This CDR3 reads CASSLDRGRGEQYF. CDR3 nucleotides: TGTGCCAGCAGCTTGGACAGGGGGCGCGGGGAGCAGTACTTC.